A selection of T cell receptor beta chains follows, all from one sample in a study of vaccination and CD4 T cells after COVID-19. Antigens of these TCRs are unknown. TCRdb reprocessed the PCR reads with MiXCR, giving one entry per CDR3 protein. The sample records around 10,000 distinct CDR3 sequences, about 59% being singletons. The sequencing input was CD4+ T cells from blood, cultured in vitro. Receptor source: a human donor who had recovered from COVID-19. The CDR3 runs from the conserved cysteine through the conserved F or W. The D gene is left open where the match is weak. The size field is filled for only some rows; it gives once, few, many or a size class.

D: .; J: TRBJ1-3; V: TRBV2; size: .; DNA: TGTGCCAGCAGTGCGTGGCGCGACAACTCTGGAAACACCATATATTTT; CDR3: CASSAWRDNSGNTIYF
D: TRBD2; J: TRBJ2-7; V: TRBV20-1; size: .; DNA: TGCAGTGCTAGAGCGAGCGGCGGGAGCAACGAGCAGTACTTC; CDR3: CSARASGGSNEQYF
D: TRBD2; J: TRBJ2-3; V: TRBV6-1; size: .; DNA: TGTGCCAGCAGTGGGGGACTAGCGGGAGTGGGGGTGACGACAGATACGCAGTATTTT; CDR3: CASSGGLAGVGVTTDTQYF
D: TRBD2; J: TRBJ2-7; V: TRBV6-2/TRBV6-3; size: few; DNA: TGTGCCAGCAGCGCGGCGTACTCTAGCGGATACGAGCAGTACTTC; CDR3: CASSAAYSSGYEQYF
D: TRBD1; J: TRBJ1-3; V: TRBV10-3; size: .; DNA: TGTGCCAGCTCGGGACAGGGGAACTCTGGAAACACCATATATTTT; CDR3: CASSGQGNSGNTIYF
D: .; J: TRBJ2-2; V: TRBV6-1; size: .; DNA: TGTGCCAGCAGTGAAGCGTTCGCAAGGGAGCTGTTTTTT; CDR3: CASSEAFARELFF
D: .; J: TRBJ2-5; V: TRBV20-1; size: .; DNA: TGCAGTGCTAGAGAGGGAGAGACCCAGTACTTC; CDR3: CSAREGETQYF
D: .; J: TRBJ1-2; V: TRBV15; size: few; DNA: TGTGCCACCAGCAGAGAAAGGACCCCCCGTGAGACCTTC; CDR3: CATSRERTPRETF
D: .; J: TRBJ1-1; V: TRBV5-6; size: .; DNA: TGTGCCAGCAGCTCGCCAAGGGTCGTGAACACTGAAGCTTTCTTT; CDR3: CASSSPRVVNTEAFF
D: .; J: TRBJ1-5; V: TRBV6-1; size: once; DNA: TGTGCCAGCAGGCCCACTGGGATAGCCGGGAGCAATCAGCCCCAGCATTTT; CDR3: CASRPTGIAGSNQPQHF
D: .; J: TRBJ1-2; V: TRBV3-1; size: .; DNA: TGTGCCAGCAGCCAAGACAGTTTCTATGGCTACACCTTC; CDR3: CASSQDSFYGYTF
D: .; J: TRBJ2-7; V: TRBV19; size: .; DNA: TGTGCCAGTAGTATATCGGTCAACTCCTACGAGCAGTACTTC; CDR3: CASSISVNSYEQYF
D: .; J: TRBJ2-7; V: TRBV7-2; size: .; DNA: TGTGCCAGCAGCTTATCTTATGAAGAGCAGTACTTC; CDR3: CASSLSYEEQYF